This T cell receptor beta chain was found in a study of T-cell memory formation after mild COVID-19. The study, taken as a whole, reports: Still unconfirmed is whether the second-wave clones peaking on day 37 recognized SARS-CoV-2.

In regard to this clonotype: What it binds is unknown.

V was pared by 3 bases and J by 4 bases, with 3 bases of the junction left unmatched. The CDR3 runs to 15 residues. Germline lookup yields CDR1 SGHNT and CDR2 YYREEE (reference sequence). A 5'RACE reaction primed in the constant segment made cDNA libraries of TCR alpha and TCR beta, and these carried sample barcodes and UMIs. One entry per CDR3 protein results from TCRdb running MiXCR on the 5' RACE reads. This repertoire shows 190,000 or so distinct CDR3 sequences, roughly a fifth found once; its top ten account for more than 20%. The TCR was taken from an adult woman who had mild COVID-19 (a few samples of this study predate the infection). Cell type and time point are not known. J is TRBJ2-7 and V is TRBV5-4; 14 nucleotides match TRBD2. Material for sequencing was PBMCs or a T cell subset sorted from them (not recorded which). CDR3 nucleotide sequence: TGTGCCAGCAGCTCCGGACTAGCGGGAGGTTACGAGCAGTACTTC. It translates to CASSSGLAGGYEQYF.